The 25 T cell receptor beta chains presented below share a single source sample, sequenced in a study of shared clonotypes between healthy human individuals (dated by TCRdb to about 2020). The method behind the library was the immunoSEQ multiplex PCR assay. Drawn from immuneACCESS, this table holds only the in-frame rearrangements with V and J called that TCRdb kept. Clones are partly lost; checked studies trace under half to an unresolved V gene and leave the rest unexplained. This sample is represented by under 2,500,000 clones; approximately 94% of them were singletons. The top ten constitute over 0.1% of the sample. Sequencing used naive CD4+ T cells sorted from blood. The cell subset or site label here, explained by the study, means: CD45RA+ positively selected. The receptors were gathered from a man aged 18 to 29 in good health.

This rearrangement joins TRBV25-1 to TRBJ2-2, with D perhaps TRBD1 (5 bases). Deletions cut 3 bases from V and 4 bases from J, with 12 bases between. Per the germline V gene, CDR1 is MGHDK and CDR2 is SYGVNS. The CDR3 spans 15 residues. For the CDR3, the DNA is TGTGCCAGCAGTGATCAGGGAATAGCCACCGGGGAGCTGTTTTTT. Translation gives CASSDQGIATGELFF. The entire variable domain, with the rest obtained from reference TRBV25-1 and TRBJ2-2, is as follows: EADIYQTPRYLVIGTGKKITLECSQTMGHDKMYWYQQDPGMELHLIHYSYGVNSTEKGDLSSESTVSRIRTEHFPLTLESARPSHTSQYLCASSDQGIATGELFFGEGSRLTVL.

The chain carries TRBV7-3 and TRBJ2-3; 9 bases agree with TRBD1. Germline-derived CDR1 and CDR2 are SGHTA and FQGTGA. J lost 0 bases, V lost 6 bases, and 7 bases had no gene match. This CDR3 contains 16 residues. The CDR3: CASRNRGRGSTDTQYF. CDR3 bases: TGTGCCAGCAGAAACAGGGGGCGTGGGAGCACAGATACGCAGTATTTT.

This clone was detected only a few times. For the CDR3, the DNA is TGCGCCAGCAGCCGAGGTTCAGGACGGGAGGCCTCGGGGGAGCAGTACTTC. The encoded protein is CASSRGSGREASGEQYF. The rearrangement joins TRBV4-1 to TRBJ2-7, with TRBD2 matching 7 bases. V gave up 4 bases and J gave up 7 bases; unmatched junction bases: 19. The germline V gene encodes CDR1 MGHRA and CDR2 YSYEKL. CDR3 length: 17 amino acids.

The V and J genes are TRBV5-1 and TRBJ2-7, with TRBD2 identical over 9 bases. The CDR3 covers 16 residues. CDR1 is SGHRS and CDR2 is YFSETQ in the germline V gene. J gave up 1 base and V 1 base, and 6 bases lay outside the gene matches. The CDR3 bases are TGCGCCAGCAGCTTGTCTGCGGGGGGGCTGTCCTACGAGCAGTACTTC. Amino acid sequence: CASSLSAGGLSYEQYF.

The chain employs TRBV6-1 and TRBJ1-5; D unresolved. Per germline, CDR1 MNHNS and CDR2 SASEGT. This CDR3 region has 13 residues. The V end was cut by 4 bases, the J end by 6 bases, with 10 bases between. CDR3 bases: TGTGCCAGCAGTGGGGAGGGAGCTCAGCCCCAGCATTTT. Its protein is CASSGEGAQPQHF.

The CDR3 loop is CASSSTSGRAVVSYEQYF. The DNA of the CDR3 is TGTGCCAGCAGCTCAACTAGCGGGAGGGCCGTTGTTTCCTACGAGCAGTACTTC. J is TRBJ2-7 and V is TRBV7-9; TRBD2 matches at 13 bases. Trimming at V came to 4 bases and at J to 1 base, leaving 10 bases not matched to a gene. The CDR3 is 18 amino acids. Germline loops: CDR1 SEHNR, CDR2 FQNEAQ (reference sequence).

The genes are TRBV6-1 and TRBJ2-1; 10 nucleotides line up with TRBD2. The CDR3 runs 14 residues. V shed 6 bases, J shed 4 bases, and the junction held 3 bases outside the gene matches. The germline CDR1 and CDR2 sequences are MNHNS and SASEGT. The CDR3 region is CASSKAGGYNEQFF. The CDR3 coding sequence is TGTGCCAGCAGCAAAGCGGGGGGGTACAATGAGCAGTTCTTC.

V gene TRBV30 combines with J gene TRBJ1-6, with D tentatively TRBD1 (5 bases). Looked up from germline, CDR1 is GTSNPN and CDR2 is SVGIG (reference sequence). The V gene lost 0 bases and the J gene lost 6 bases, with 15 bases spanning the gap. This CDR3 comprises 16 residues. CDR3 bases: TGTGCCTGGAGTGTCTGGCAGGGTGGAGGTAATTCACCCCTCCACTTT. The encoded protein is CAWSVWQGGGNSPLHF.

The chain uses TRBV9 and TRBJ2-5; TRBD2 matches at 11 bases. This CDR3 has 17 residues. Looked up from germline, CDR1 is SGDLS and CDR2 is YYNGEE. The J segment lost 1 base and the V segment lost 3 bases, leaving 8 bases of the junction unmatched. The CDR3 DNA reads as TGTGCCAGCAGCGACCTAGCGGGGGGCATCCTCCAAGAGACCCAGTACTTC. It specifies CASSDLAGGILQETQYF.

The V call is TRBV19, the J call TRBJ2-7; the match to TRBD2 covers 10 bases. The CDR3 extends over 16 amino acids. V dropped 1 base and J dropped 2; count of bases not matched to a gene: 5. Germline CDR1 reads LNHDA; CDR2 reads SQIVND (reference sequence). Here the CDR3 DNA reads TGTGCCAGTAGTATAGGGGGAGGACTAGCGGCCTACGAGCAGTACTTC. It specifies CASSIGGGLAAYEQYF.

The chain combines TRBV14 with TRBJ2-3, with 7 bases that match TRBD2. There are 16 residues in the CDR3. With 4 bases clipped from V and 2 bases from J, the junction kept 9 bases outside the gene matches. The V gene's germline CDR1 is SGHDN and CDR2 FVKESK. The CDR3 DNA reads TGTGCCAGCAGCCGCCTACCGGGACTACCCACAGATACGCAGTATTTT. Protein: CASSRLPGLPTDTQYF.

The V gene is TRBV10-3, the J gene TRBJ2-3; 7 nucleotides align to TRBD1. Germline assignment: CDR1 ENHRY and CDR2 SYGVKD. The CDR3 is 15 amino acids. Trimming took 0 bases from V and 4 from J; bases not matched to a gene: 4. The CDR3 sequence: CAISESRGGADTQYF. In DNA, the CDR3 is TGTGCCATCAGTGAGTCGCGAGGGGGCGCAGATACGCAGTATTTT.

The chain uses TRBV30 and TRBJ2-2; 10 positions match TRBD1. V was clipped by 1 base and J by 7 bases; unmatched bases: 0. The germline CDR1 and CDR2 sequences are GTSNPN and SVGIG (reference sequence). This CDR3 has 13 residues. CDR3 sequence: CAWSGTGGGELFF. The DNA of the CDR3 is TGTGCCTGGAGTGGGACAGGGGGCGGGGAGCTGTTTTTT.

As for this clone: Other DNA sequences of this sample code for an identical CDR3. This chain connects TRBV6-1 to TRBJ1-4; 9 positions match TRBD1. After removal of 6 bases from V and 3 bases from J, the junction contained 2 bases not matched to a gene. There are 14 residues in the CDR3. CDR1 is MNHNS and CDR2 is SASEGT in the germline V gene. The CDR3 sequence is CASRQGASNEKLFF. CDR3 nucleotide sequence: TGTGCCAGCAGACAGGGGGCCTCTAATGAAAAACTGTTTTTT.

The chain links TRBV7-2 to TRBJ1-5; D possibly corresponds to TRBD1 (5 bases). The CDR3 consists of 14 residues. Trimming left V 5 bases short and J 6 bases short, with 14 bases between. CDR1 is SGHTA, CDR2 FQGNSA, per germline. CDR3 loop: CASSPGPFLQPQHF. For the CDR3, the DNA is TGTGCCAGCAGCCCGGGACCTTTCCTTCAGCCCCAGCATTTT.

This clone was detected only once. J is TRBJ2-2 and V is TRBV4-1; D is ambiguous. The germline V gene encodes CDR1 MGHRA and CDR2 YSYEKL. Trimming left V 2 bases short and J 1 base short, with 5 bases between. The CDR3 is made up of 14 amino acids. This chain's CDR3 is CASSQRENTGELFF. DNA of the CDR3: TGCGCCAGCAGCCAACGAGAGAACACCGGGGAGCTGTTTTTT.

The chain is built from TRBV6-6 and TRBJ1-3; 7 bases align to TRBD1. The CDR3 spans 14 residues. CDR1 and CDR2 from the germline V gene are MNHNY and SVGAGI (reference sequence). J was trimmed by 5 bases and V by 8 bases; bases with no gene match: 9. The DNA for the CDR3 is TGTGCCAGCGCCCCTAGACAGGGAAGAAACACCATATATTTT. It encodes CASAPRQGRNTIYF.

This rearrangement joins TRBV6-5 to TRBJ1-1, with 9 bases fitting TRBD1. The CDR3 is 16 residues long. CDR1 is MNHEY and CDR2 is SVGAGI in the germline V gene. After removal of 1 base from V and 4 bases from J, the junction contained 7 bases not matched to a gene. In nucleotides, the CDR3 is TGTGCCAGCAGTTACTTGATGGGACAGGGTGCCACTGAAGCTTTCTTT. It codes for CASSYLMGQGATEAFF.

The chain joins TRBV4-1 to TRBJ1-2; 7 positions agree with TRBD1. The germline V gene has CDR1 MGHRA and CDR2 YSYEKL. V lost 4 bases to trimming and J lost 4 bases; unmatched junction nucleotides: 15. CDR3 length: 17 amino acids. CDR3 bases: TGCGCCAGCAGCCGCGTGCCCGGGACAGACAGACTCTATGGCTACACCTTC. It translates to CASSRVPGTDRLYGYTF.

The chain has TRBV6-1 and TRBJ1-1; D unclear. The V and J ends lost 3 bases and 4 bases respectively, with 15 bases between them. The germline V gene has CDR1 MNHNS and CDR2 SASEGT. The CDR3 has 15 amino acids. The CDR3 DNA follows: TGTGCCAGCAGTGATCGTGGAGGGTTCGGCACTGAAGCTTTCTTT. The encoded protein is CASSDRGGFGTEAFF.

A note on this clone: Other DNA sequences from this sample encode an identical CDR3 as well. V usage is TRBV5-1 and J usage is TRBJ2-2, with D possibly TRBD1 on 6 matching bases. The CDR3 totals 13 residues. The V gene lost 3 bases and the J gene lost 4 bases, with 7 bases spanning the gap. The V gene's germline CDR1 is SGHRS and CDR2 YFSETQ. CDR3: CASSSQGTGELFF. The DNA of the CDR3 is TGCGCCAGCAGCTCACAGGGCACCGGGGAGCTGTTTTTT.

The gene calls are TRBV2 and TRBJ2-1, with 10 positions matching TRBD2. The V gene's germline CDR1 is SNHLY and CDR2 FYNNEI. The V segment lost 5 bases and the J segment 6 bases; nucleotides outside the gene matches: 7. This CDR3 comprises 15 residues. Here the CDR3 reads CASSPTAGGRNEQFF. CDR3 DNA sequence: TGTGCCAGCAGTCCCACAGCGGGAGGGCGCAATGAGCAGTTCTTC.

The chain links TRBV6-1 to TRBJ1-1; D unclear. Germline CDR1 reads MNHNS; CDR2 reads SASEGT. CDR3 length equals 15 residues. V lost 7 bases and J 1 base, leaving 16 bases between the germline ends. DNA of the CDR3: TGTGCCAGCACGGGGAGTTTTCTACCGAACACTGAAGCTTTCTTT. Its protein is CASTGSFLPNTEAFF.

With regard to this clone: Other DNA sequences in this specimen translate into the identical CDR3. In DNA, the CDR3 is TGTGCCTGGACGGCAGATACGCAGTATTTT. Its translation is CAWTADTQYF. The chain employs TRBV30 and TRBJ2-3, with no clear D. The CDR3 loop spans 10 amino acids. Germline V CDR1 and CDR2: GTSNPN, SVGIG (reference sequence). The V and J ends lost 4 bases and 4 bases respectively, with 3 bases between them.

As for this clone: Other DNA sequences of this sample code for an identical CDR3. This chain uses TRBV10-3 with TRBJ1-5; D gene ambiguous. There are 13 residues in the CDR3. Germline CDR1 and CDR2: ENHRY and SYGVKD. Trimming shortened V by 2 bases and J by 2 bases, and 4 bases separated the two germline ends. CDR3 coding DNA: TGTGCCATCAGTGAGACTGGCAATCAGCCCCAGCATTTT. This encodes CAISETGNQPQHF.